This T cell receptor beta chain originates from a study of blood T cells in healthy people across ages. This CDR3 contains 18 residues. The germline gives CDR1 MNHEY, CDR2 SVGAGI. With V trimmed by 0 bases and J by 2 bases, 11 bases remained unmatched. The second PCR ran roughly 6 to 11 cycles with a sample-barcoded 5' primer and J-beta primers. TCRdb independently ran MiXCR on the 5' RACE reads; one entry per CDR3 protein. The sample lists some 560,000 distinct CDR3 sequences, around a quarter occurring once. These data were also reused for a study on T cells of mothers and their children. That paper notes: Sample barcodes and 2-4 random nucleotides were added by the M1S primer of the second PCR.

Source material: blood. The sequence derives from a boy aged 2 to 10 in good health. The genes are TRBV6-5 and TRBJ2-3; 7 bases are a match to TRBD2. CDR3 residues: CASSYSQRGQIFTDTQYF. In DNA form, the CDR3 reads TGTGCCAGCAGTTACTCCCAGCGGGGCCAGATCTTCACAGATACGCAGTATTTT.